Listed here is a single T cell receptor beta chain. Reverse transcription of roughly 0.5 to 1 ug RNA used random hexamers. MiXCR, applied by TCRdb to the immunoSEQ multiplex PCR reads, yields one record per CDR3 protein. The data show about 200,000 distinct CDR3 sequences, with 90% to 95% seen just once and 0.093% held by the top ten. This entry is derived from a study of CD8 T cells in Susac syndrome. Germline assignment: CDR1 SGHNT and CDR2 YENEEA. Trimming pared 5 bases from V and 4 bases from J, leaving 6 bases between. This CDR3 spans 13 amino acids. The sequenced sample was CD4+ T cells from PBMCs. V and J are TRBV11-3 and TRBJ2-6; D is uncertain. The origin of this receptor is a human donor with multiple sclerosis. CDR3 sequence: CASSLQGANVLTF. For the CDR3, the DNA is TGTGCCAGCAGCCTTCAGGGGGCCAACGTCCTGACTTTC.